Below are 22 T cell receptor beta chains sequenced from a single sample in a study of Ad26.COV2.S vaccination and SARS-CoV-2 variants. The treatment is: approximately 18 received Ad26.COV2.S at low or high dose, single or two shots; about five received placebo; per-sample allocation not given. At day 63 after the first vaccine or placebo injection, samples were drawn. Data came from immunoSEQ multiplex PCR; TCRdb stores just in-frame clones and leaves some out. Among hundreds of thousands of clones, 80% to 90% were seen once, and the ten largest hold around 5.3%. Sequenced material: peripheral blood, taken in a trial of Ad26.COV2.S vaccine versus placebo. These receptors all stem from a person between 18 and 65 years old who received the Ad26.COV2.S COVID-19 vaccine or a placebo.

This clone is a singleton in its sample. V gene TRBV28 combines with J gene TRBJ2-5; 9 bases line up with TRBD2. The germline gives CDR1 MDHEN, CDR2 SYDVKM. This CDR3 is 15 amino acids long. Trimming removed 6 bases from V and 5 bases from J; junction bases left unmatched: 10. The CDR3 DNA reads TGTGCCAGCAGGCCCTGGGGTAGCGGGAGCGAGACCCAGTACTTC. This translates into CASRPWGSGSETQYF.

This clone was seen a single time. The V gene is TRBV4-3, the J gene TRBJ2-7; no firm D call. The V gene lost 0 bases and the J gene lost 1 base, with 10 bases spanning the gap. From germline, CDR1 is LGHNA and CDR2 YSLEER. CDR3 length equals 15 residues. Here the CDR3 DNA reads TGCGCCAGCAGCCAAGATGTAACGGATTCCTACGAGCAGTACTTC. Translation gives CASSQDVTDSYEQYF.

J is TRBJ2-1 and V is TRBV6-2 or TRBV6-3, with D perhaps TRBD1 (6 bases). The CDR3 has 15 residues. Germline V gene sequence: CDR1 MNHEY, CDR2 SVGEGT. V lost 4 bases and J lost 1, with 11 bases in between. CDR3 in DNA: TGTGCCAGCAGTTGGACAGAAGAATCCTACAATGAGCAGTTCTTC. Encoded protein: CASSWTEESYNEQFF.

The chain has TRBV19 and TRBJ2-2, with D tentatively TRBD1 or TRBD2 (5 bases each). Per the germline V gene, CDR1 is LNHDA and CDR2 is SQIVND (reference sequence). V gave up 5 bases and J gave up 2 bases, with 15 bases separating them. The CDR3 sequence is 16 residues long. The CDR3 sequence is CASSRTGRGNTGELFF. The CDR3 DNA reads TGTGCCAGTAGTCGGACGGGAAGGGGTAACACCGGGGAGCTGTTTTTT.

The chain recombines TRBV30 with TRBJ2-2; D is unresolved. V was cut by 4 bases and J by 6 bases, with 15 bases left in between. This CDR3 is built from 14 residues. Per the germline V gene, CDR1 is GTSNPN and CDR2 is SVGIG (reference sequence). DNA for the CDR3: TGTGCCTGGAAACCCCTAGTTTGGTCCGGGGAGCTGTTTTTT. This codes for CAWKPLVWSGELFF.

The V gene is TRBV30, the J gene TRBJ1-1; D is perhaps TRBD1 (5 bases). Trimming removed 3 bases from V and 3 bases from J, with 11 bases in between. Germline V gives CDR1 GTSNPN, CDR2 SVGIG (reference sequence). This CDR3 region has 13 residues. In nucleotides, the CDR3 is TGTGCCTGGAGCCTTGGGGGGTACACTGAAGCTTTCTTT. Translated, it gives CAWSLGGYTEAFF.

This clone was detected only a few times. CDR3 region: CASSVGVAGGETQYF. The CDR3 nucleotides are TGTGCCAGCAGCGTAGGGGTAGCGGGGGGCGAGACCCAGTACTTC. This chain links TRBV9 with TRBJ2-5, with 10 nucleotides matching TRBD2. Trimming at V came to 0 bases and at J to 5 bases, leaving 4 bases not matched to a gene. Looked up from germline, CDR1 is SGDLS and CDR2 is YYNGEE. The length of the CDR3 is 15 residues. Combining the CDR3 with reference TRBV9 and TRBJ2-5 gives the whole variable domain DSGVTQTPKHLITATGQRVTLRCSPRSGDLSVYWYQQSLDQGLQFLIQYYNGEERAKGNILERFSAQQFPDLHSELNLSSLELGDSALYFCASSVGVAGGETQYFGPGTRLLVL.

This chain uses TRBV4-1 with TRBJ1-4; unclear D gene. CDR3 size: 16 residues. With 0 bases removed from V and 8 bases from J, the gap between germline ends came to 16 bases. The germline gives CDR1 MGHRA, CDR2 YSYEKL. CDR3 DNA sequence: TGCGCCAGCAGCCAAGATAGACTGGGCGAAGAGGAAAAACTGTTTTTT. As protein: CASSQDRLGEEEKLFF.

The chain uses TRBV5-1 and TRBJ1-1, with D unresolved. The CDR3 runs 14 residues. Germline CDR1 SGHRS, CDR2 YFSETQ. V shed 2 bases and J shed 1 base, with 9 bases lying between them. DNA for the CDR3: TGCGCCAGCAGCTTTATTTCCCCGAACACTGAAGCTTTCTTT. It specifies CASSFISPNTEAFF.

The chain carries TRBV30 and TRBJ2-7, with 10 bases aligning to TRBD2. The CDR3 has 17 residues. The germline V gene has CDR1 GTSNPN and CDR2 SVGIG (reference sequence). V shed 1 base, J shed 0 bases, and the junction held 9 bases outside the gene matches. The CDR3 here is CAWSDLTSGLFSYEQYF. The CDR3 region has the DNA TGTGCCTGGAGTGACTTGACTAGCGGGTTGTTCTCCTACGAGCAGTACTTC.

The CDR3 DNA reads TGCAGTGCTAGTCTAGCGAAGTGGGACACTGAAGCTTTCTTT. It is translated as CSASLAKWDTEAFF. The rearrangement uses TRBV20-1 and TRBJ1-1, with no clear D. V lost 3 bases, J lost 3 bases, and 14 bases lay in between. This CDR3 spans 14 amino acids. CDR1 is DFQATT and CDR2 is SNEGSKA in the germline V gene (reference sequence).

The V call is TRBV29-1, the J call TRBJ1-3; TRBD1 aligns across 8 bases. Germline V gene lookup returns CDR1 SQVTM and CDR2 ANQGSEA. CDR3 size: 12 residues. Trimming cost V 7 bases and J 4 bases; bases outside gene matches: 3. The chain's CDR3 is CSGQGSGNTIYF. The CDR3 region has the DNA TGCAGCGGACAGGGGTCCGGAAACACCATATATTTT. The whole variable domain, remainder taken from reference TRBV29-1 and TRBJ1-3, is SAVISQKPSRDICQRGTSLTIQCQVDSQVTMMFWYRQQPGQSLTLIATANQGSEATYESGFVIDKFPISRPNLTFSTLTVSNMSPEDSSIYLCSGQGSGNTIYFGEGSWLTVV.

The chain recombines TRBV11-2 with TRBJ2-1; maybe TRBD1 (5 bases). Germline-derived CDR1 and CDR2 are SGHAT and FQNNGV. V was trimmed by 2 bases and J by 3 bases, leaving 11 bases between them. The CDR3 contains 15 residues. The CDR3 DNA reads TGTGCCAGCAGCTTATTTGGACATAACTACAATGAGCAGTTCTTC. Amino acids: CASSLFGHNYNEQFF.

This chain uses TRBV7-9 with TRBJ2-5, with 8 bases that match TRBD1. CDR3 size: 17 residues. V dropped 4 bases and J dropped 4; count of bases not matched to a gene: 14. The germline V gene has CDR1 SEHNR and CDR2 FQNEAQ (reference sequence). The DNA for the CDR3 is TGTGCCAGCAGCTCTTACTCGGACAGGGCGACGAGAGAGACCCAGTACTTC. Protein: CASSSYSDRATRETQYF.

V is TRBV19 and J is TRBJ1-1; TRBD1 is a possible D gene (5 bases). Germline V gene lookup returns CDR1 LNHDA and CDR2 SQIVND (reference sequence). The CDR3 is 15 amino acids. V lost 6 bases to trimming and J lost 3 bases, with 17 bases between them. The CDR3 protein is CASRIGWGKDTEAFF. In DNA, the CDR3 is TGTGCCAGTAGGATTGGGTGGGGGAAGGACACTGAAGCTTTCTTT.

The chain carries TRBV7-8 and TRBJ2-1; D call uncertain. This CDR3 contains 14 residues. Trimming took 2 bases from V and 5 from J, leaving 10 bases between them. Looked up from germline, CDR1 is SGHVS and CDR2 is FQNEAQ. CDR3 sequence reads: CASSLIGLNNEQFF. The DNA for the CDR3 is TGTGCCAGCAGCTTAATTGGCTTAAACAATGAGCAGTTCTTC. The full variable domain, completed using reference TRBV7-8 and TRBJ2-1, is GAGVSQSPRYKVAKRGQDVALRCDPISGHVSLFWYQQALGQGPEFLTYFQNEAQLDKSGLPSDRFFAERPEGSVSTLKIQRTQQEDSAVYLCASSLIGLNNEQFFGPGTRLTVL.

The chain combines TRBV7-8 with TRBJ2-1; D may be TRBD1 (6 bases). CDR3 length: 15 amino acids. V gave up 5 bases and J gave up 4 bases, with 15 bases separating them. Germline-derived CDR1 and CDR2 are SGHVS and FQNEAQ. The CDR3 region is CASSPVGTRYNEQFF. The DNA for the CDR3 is TGTGCCAGCAGCCCAGTTGGGACACGTTACAATGAGCAGTTCTTC.

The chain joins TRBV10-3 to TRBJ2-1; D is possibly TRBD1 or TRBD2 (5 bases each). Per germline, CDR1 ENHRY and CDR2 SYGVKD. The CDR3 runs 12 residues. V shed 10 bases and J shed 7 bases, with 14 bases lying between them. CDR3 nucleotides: TGTGCCACGTCCCGGGACGGGAATGAGCAGTTCTTC. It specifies CATSRDGNEQFF.

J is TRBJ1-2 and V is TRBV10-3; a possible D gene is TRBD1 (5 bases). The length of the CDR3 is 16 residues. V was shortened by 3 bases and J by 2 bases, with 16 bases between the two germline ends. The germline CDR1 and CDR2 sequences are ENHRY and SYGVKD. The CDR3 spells CAISDGRTFLNYGYTF. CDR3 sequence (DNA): TGTGCCATCAGTGACGGACGGACATTTTTAAACTATGGCTACACCTTC.

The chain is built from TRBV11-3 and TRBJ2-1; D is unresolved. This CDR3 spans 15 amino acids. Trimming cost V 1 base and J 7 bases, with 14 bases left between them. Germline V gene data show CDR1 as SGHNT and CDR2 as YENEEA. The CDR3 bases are TGTGCCAGCAGCTTAGGTTTCTCGATGACAAATGAGCAGTTCTTC. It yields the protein CASSLGFSMTNEQFF.

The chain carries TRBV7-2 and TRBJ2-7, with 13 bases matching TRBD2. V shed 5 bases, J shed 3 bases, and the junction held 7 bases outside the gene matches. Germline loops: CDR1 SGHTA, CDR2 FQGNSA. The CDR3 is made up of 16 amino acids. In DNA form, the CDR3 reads TGTGCCAGCAGCCCTCGGACTAGCGGGGGTAGCTACGAGCAGTACTTC. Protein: CASSPRTSGGSYEQYF.

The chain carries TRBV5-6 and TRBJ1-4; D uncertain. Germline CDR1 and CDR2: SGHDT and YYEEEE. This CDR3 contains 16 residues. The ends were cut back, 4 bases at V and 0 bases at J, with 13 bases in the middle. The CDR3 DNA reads TGTGCCAGCAGCGAAACCGGGCGAGCAACTAATGAAAAACTGTTTTTT. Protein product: CASSETGRATNEKLFF.